This T cell receptor (beta chain) is drawn from a study of blood T cell repertoires in COVID-19. About the study: In each case, the material was cDNA or gDNA derived from T cells, B-cell-depleted T cells, or PBMCs.

Original analysis: Scientists estimated how many nucleated cells there were by amplifying reference gene primers. The protocol was immunoSEQ multiplex PCR, while the TCRdb copy is restricted to in-frame clones and leaves out a portion. Clonal size and the V and J genes are those of that table, whereas D and trimming came from the DNA. The sample contains more than 100,000 clones, roughly 88% of which appear only once. V dropped 2 bases and J dropped 5; count of bases not matched to a gene: 2. Looked up from germline, CDR1 is SGDLS and CDR2 is YYNGEE. This CDR3 region has 15 residues. The sequenced sample consisted of peripheral blood. This chain uses TRBV9 with TRBJ2-1; 12 bases agree with TRBD2. The sequence was obtained from a man in his sixties or seventies with active COVID-19. Here the CDR3 reads CASSVWTSGNNEQFF. In nucleotides, the CDR3 is TGTGCCAGCAGCGTTTGGACTAGCGGGAACAATGAGCAGTTCTTC.